This T cell receptor (beta chain) emerged from a study of T-cell memory formation after mild COVID-19. Germline assignment: CDR1 SGHTA and CDR2 FQGNSA. V lost 4 bases to trimming and J lost 0 bases, with 9 bases between them. This CDR3 has 15 residues. MiXCR, applied by TCRdb to the 5' RACE reads, yields one record per CDR3 protein. The table records 100,000 to 150,000 distinct CDR3 sequences, about a sixth of them present only once. This chain uses TRBV7-2 with TRBJ2-2; tentatively, D is TRBD1 (6 bases). The sample comprised PBMCs or a T cell subset sorted from them (not recorded which). The receptor was isolated from a young man who had mild COVID-19 (a few samples of this study predate the infection). Cell type and time point are not known. In DNA form, the CDR3 reads TGTGCCAGCAGCTCGAGGGGGACGAACACCGGGGAGCTGTTTTTT. Its protein product is CASSSRGTNTGELFF. The full variable domain, completed using reference TRBV7-2 and TRBJ2-2, is GAGVSQSPSNKVTEKGKDVELRCDPISGHTALYWYRQSLGQGLEFLIYFQGNSAPDKSGLPSDRFSAERTGGSVSTLTIQRTQQEDSAVYLCASSSRGTNTGELFFGEGSRLTVL.